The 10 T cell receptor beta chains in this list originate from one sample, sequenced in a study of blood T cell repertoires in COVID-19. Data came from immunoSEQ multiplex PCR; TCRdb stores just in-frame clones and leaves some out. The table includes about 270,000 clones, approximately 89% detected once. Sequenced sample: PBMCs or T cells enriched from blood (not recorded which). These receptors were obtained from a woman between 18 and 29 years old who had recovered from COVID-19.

DNA for the CDR3: TGTGCCAGCAGTGAAGCTGAGGAAGATACGCAGTATTTT. It codes for CASSEAEEDTQYF. The chain recombines TRBV2 with TRBJ2-3; D unclear. Trimming took off 0 bases at V and 5 bases at J, with 6 bases between the two ends. Looked up from germline, CDR1 is SNHLY and CDR2 is FYNNEI. The CDR3 is 13 residues long.

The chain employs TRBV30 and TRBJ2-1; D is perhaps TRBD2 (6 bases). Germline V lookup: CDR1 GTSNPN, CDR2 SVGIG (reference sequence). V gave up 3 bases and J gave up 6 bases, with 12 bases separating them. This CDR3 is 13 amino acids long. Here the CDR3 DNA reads TGTGCCTGGAGAGGAGGGTTCGTCAATGAGCAGTTCTTC. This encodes CAWRGGFVNEQFF. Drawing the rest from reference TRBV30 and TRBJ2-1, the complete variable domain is SQTIHQWPATLVQPVGSPLSLECTVEGTSNPNLYWYRQAAGRGLQLLFYSVGIGQISSEVPQNLSASRPQDRQFILSSKKLLLSDSGFYLCAWRGGFVNEQFFGPGTRLTVL.

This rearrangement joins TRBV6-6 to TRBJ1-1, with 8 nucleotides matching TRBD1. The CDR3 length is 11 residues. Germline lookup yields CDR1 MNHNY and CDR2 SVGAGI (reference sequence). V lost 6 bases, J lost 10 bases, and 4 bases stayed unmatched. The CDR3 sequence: CASSTTGGAFF. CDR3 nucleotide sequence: TGTGCCAGCAGCACTACAGGGGGAGCTTTCTTT.

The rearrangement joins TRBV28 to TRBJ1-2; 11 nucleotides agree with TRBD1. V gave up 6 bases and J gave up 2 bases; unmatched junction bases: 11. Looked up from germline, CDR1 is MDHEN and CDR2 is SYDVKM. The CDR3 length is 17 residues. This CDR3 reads CASRGTVGQGANYGYTF. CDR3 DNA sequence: TGTGCCAGCAGGGGGACTGTTGGACAGGGGGCGAACTATGGCTACACCTTC.

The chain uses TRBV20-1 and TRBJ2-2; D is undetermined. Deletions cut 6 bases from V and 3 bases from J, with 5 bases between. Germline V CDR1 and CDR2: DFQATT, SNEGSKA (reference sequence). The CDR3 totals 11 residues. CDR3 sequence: CSARDTGELFF. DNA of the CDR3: TGCAGTGCCCGGGACACCGGGGAGCTGTTTTTT.

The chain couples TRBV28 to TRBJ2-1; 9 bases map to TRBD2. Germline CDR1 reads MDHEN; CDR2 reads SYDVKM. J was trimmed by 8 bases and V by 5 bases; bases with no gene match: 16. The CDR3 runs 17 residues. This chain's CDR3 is CASSATSFSGSSHEQFF. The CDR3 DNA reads TGTGCCAGCAGTGCCACGTCTTTTAGCGGGAGCTCCCATGAGCAGTTCTTC. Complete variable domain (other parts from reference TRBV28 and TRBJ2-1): DVKVTQSSRYLVKRTGEKVFLECVQDMDHENMFWYRQDPGLGLRLIYFSYDVKMKEKGDIPEGYSVSREKKERFSLILESASTNQTSMYLCASSATSFSGSSHEQFFGPGTRLTVL.

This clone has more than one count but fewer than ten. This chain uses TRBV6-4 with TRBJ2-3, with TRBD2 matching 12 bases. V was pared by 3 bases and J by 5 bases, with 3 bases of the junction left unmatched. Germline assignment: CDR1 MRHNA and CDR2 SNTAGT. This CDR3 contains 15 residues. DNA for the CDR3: TGTGCCAGCAGTGAGCTAGCGGGGGGGCAAGATACGCAGTATTTT. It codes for CASSELAGGQDTQYF.

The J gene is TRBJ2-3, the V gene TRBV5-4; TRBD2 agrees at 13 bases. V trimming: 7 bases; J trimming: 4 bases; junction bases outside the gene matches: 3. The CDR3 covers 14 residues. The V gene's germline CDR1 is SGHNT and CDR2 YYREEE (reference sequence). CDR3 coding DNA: TGTGCCAGCGGACTAGCGGGAGTCGCAGATACGCAGTATTTT. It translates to CASGLAGVADTQYF.

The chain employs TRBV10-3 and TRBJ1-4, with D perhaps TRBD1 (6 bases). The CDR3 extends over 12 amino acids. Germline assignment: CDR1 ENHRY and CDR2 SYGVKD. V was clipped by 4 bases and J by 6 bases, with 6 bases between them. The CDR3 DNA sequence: TGTGCCATCAGTGCAGGGGATGAAAAACTGTTTTTT. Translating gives CAISAGDEKLFF.

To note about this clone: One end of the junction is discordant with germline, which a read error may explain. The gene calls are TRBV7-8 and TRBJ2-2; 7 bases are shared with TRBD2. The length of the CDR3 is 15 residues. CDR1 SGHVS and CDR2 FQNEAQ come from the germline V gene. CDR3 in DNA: TGTGTCAGCAGCTTACTGGCGGGAGAGGTCGGGGAGCTGTTTTTT. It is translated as CVSSLLAGEVGELFF.